This paragraph covers one TCR beta chain sequence. What it binds is not known. This record comes from a study of cytomegalovirus exposure and HLA in healthy donors. The records omit this donor's CMV serostatus. Findings of the study overall: There were some public TCRs occurring in many donors, but most TCR sequences were rare. In vitro checks showed that a few CMV-associated chains really do target CMV antigens. Reports showed the classifier diagnosing cytomegalovirus status with high specificity and sensitivity.

PCR employed 60 Vbeta and 13 Jbeta primers. Sequencing was performed with immunoSEQ multiplex PCR; in TCRdb, only in-frame clones are kept and a portion is missing. Here the sample spans about 120,000 clones, around two thirds being singletons. The length of the CDR3 is 15 residues. Trimming cost V 6 bases and J 3 bases; bases outside gene matches: 11. Looked up from germline, CDR1 is MDHEN and CDR2 is SYDVKM. The genes are TRBV28 and TRBJ2-7; 7 nucleotides agree with TRBD2. Material for sequencing was PBMCs. The receptor comes from a human donor in good health. DNA for the CDR3: TGTGCCAGCAGCCCTAGGACTAGAGTAGGCTACGAGCAGTACTTC. As protein: CASSPRTRVGYEQYF.